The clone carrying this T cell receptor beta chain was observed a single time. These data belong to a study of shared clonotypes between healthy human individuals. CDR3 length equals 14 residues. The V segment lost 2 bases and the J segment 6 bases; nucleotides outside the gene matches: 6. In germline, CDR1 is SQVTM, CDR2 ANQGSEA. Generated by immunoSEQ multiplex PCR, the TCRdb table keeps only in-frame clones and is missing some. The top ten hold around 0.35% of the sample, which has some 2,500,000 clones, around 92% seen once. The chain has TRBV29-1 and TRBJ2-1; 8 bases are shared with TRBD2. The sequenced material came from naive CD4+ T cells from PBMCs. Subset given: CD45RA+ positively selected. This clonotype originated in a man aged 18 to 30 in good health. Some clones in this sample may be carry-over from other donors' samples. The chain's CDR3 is CSVESSGRRNEQFF. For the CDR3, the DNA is TGCAGCGTTGAATCCAGCGGGAGACGCAATGAGCAGTTCTTC.